A single sample gave rise to the 24 T cell receptor beta chains below, sequenced in a study of glioma-infiltrating T cells. Amplification of TCR alpha and beta CDR3 regions from RNA used iRepertoire nested multiplex PCR. TCRdb re-called the multiplex PCR reads through MiXCR, storing one row per CDR3 protein. The sample comprises around 2,700 distinct CDR3 sequences, approximately 31% of which are singletons, and under 7.5% rests with the top ten. The sequenced sample consisted of glioma tissue, nonneoplastic brain tissue, or PBMCs (not recorded which). These receptors all stem from a human donor with low-grade glioma or glioblastoma, undergoing nonglioma brain surgery, or in good health (not recorded which).

This clonotype was found many times. The chain uses TRBV29-1 and TRBJ1-4; 7 nucleotides agree with TRBD1. Trimming removed 6 bases from V and 0 bases from J; junction bases left unmatched: 10. Germline CDR1 is SQVTM and CDR2 is ANQGSEA. The CDR3 spans 16 residues. CDR3 in amino acids: CSVGEGAKATNEKLFF. The CDR3 DNA reads as TGCAGCGTCGGGGAGGGGGCGAAGGCAACTAATGAAAAACTGTTTTTT.

In its sample, this clonotype ranks as medium-sized. The V call is TRBV7-8, the J call TRBJ1-2, with a possible D match to TRBD1 (6 bases). The CDR3 runs 14 residues. CDR1 SGHVS and CDR2 FQNEAQ come from the germline V gene. V was clipped by 5 bases and J by 2 bases, with 12 bases between them. CDR3 DNA: TGTGCCAGCAGCCTCCGGGACAAGAACTATGGCTACACCTTC. Protein sequence: CASSLRDKNYGYTF.

J is TRBJ1-5 and V is TRBV6-5; D gene unclear. Germline V CDR1 and CDR2: MNHEY, SVGAGI. The CDR3 totals 16 residues. The CDR3 spells CISSYSSGESNQPQHF. CDR3 bases: TGTATCAGCAGTTACTCATCAGGTGAAAGTAATCAGCCCCAGCATTTT.

This clonotype occurred a few times. The rearrangement uses TRBV19 and TRBJ1-2; 7 bases fit TRBD1. Trimming at V came to 4 bases and at J to 8 bases, leaving 13 bases not matched to a gene. Germline lookup yields CDR1 LNHDA and CDR2 SQIVND (reference sequence). The CDR3 is made up of 15 amino acids. Here the CDR3 reads CASSRGGLRVPGYTF. CDR3 nucleotide sequence: TGTGCCAGTAGTAGAGGGGGCCTACGGGTGCCGGGCTACACCTTC.

This clonotype is judged medium-sized. The rearrangement joins TRBV19 to TRBJ1-1; D ambiguous. Germline V CDR1 and CDR2: LNHDA, SQIVND (reference sequence). The ends were cut back, 3 bases at V and 3 bases at J, with 8 bases in the middle. This CDR3 has 13 amino acids. This CDR3 is CASSIESDTEAFF. The CDR3 DNA reads as TGTGCCAGTAGTATTGAGTCGGACACTGAAGCTTTCTTT.

In its sample, this clonotype ranks as medium-sized. Mismatch with germline at one junction end may stem from a read error. This chain joins TRBV25-1 and TRBJ1-1; 8 positions match TRBD1. This CDR3 has 17 residues. Germline CDR1 and CDR2: MGHDK and SYGVNS. The CDR3 region is CVSSSSGQGFLDTEAFF. In DNA, the CDR3 is TGTGTCAGCAGTTCTTCTGGACAGGGCTTTCTCGACACTGAAGCTTTCTTT.

This clonotype has a count of ten or more. The chain is built from TRBV29-1 and TRBJ2-3; D is perhaps TRBD2 (6 bases). V was shortened by 7 bases and J by 5 bases, with 16 bases between the two germline ends. The CDR3 runs 13 residues. Germline assignment: CDR1 SQVTM and CDR2 ANQGSEA. CDR3 sequence: CSAVDTGGDTQYF. The CDR3 DNA reads TGCAGCGCTGTAGACACCGGGGGAGATACGCAGTATTTT.

Concerning this clonotype itself: The junction and the germline gene differ at one end; a read error may be behind it. The gene calls are TRBV5-6 and TRBJ2-5, with D hard to call. CDR1 is SGHDT and CDR2 is YYEEEE in the germline V gene. CDR3 length: 15 amino acids. Here the CDR3 reads CATSFEASSQETQYF. As DNA, the CDR3 is TGTGCCACCAGCTTCGAAGCCTCTTCCCAAGAGACCCAGTACTTC.

V gene TRBV20-1 combines with J gene TRBJ2-7, with D possibly matching TRBD1 (5 bases). The CDR3 covers 13 residues. In germline, CDR1 is DFQATT, CDR2 SNEGSKA (reference sequence). Deletions cut 5 bases from V and 5 bases from J, with 16 bases between. In nucleotides, the CDR3 is TGCAGTGCTGGGGAAACAGGAGTCCACGAGCAGTACTTC. Amino acids: CSAGETGVHEQYF.

V and J are TRBV18 and TRBJ1-1, with 7 bases fitting TRBD1. Germline values: CDR1 KGHSH, CDR2 LQKENI. The CDR3 consists of 17 residues. J lost 1 base, V lost 1 base, and 9 bases had no gene match. The CDR3 loop is CASSPLFPGTENTEAFF. The CDR3 coding sequence is TGTGCCAGCTCACCACTTTTCCCTGGGACAGAGAACACTGAAGCTTTCTTT. The full variable domain, with the rest looked up from reference TRBV18 and TRBJ1-1, is NAGVMQNPRHLVRRRGQEARLRCSPMKGHSHVYWYRQLPEEGLKFMVYLQKENIIDESGMPKERFSAEFPKEGPSILRIQQVVRGDSAAYFCASSPLFPGTENTEAFFGQGTRLTVV.

At least ten counts were recorded for this clonotype. This sequence joins TRBV4-2 and TRBJ2-7, with D uncertain. Germline V CDR1 and CDR2: LGHNA, YNFKEQ. The CDR3 length is 15 residues. V lost 0 bases to trimming and J lost 0 bases, with 9 bases between them. CDR3 in DNA: TGTGCCAGCAGCCAAGACGCCAGGAACTCCTACGAGCAGTACTTC. It codes for CASSQDARNSYEQYF.

This clonotype was seen ten or more times. A read error is possible here, since a much larger clone lies one base away. V and J are TRBV3-1 and TRBJ1-2; maybe TRBD1 (5 bases). CDR1 LGHDT and CDR2 YNNKEL come from the germline V gene (reference sequence). The CDR3 is 11 amino acids. CDR3 sequence: CASSPGREYAF. DNA for the CDR3: TGTGCCAGCAGCCCAGGCAGGGAGTACGCCTTC.

This clonotype was detected many times. The chain is built from TRBV5-4 and TRBJ2-7; 7 positions agree with TRBD1. This CDR3 has 16 amino acids. The V segment lost 0 bases and the J segment 1 base; nucleotides outside the gene matches: 7. Germline V gene sequence: CDR1 SGHNT, CDR2 YYREEE (reference sequence). For the CDR3, the DNA is TGTGCCAGCAGCTTGGCCGGGGCAGGGGGTTCCTACGAGCAGTACTTC. This encodes CASSLAGAGGSYEQYF.

This clonotype was seen at least ten times. This chain connects TRBV29-1 to TRBJ2-7, with TRBD1 matching over 7 bases. V lost 4 bases to trimming and J lost 6 bases; unmatched junction nucleotides: 6. The CDR3 contains 12 residues. CDR1 is SQVTM and CDR2 is ANQGSEA in the germline V gene. The CDR3 sequence: CSVAPTGFEQYF. The CDR3 DNA is TGCAGCGTTGCCCCGACAGGGTTCGAGCAGTACTTC.

By share, this clonotype ranks as medium-sized. The junction differs from germline at one of its ends, possibly a read error. This chain links TRBV2 with TRBJ1-6, with D perhaps matching TRBD1 (6 bases). Germline values: CDR1 SNHLY, CDR2 FYNNEI. The CDR3 is 13 residues long. Here the CDR3 DNA reads TGTGCCACTCATGAGGACAGTTATTCCCCCCTCCACTTT. Amino acid sequence: CATHEDSYSPLHF. Complete variable domain (other parts from reference TRBV2 and TRBJ1-6): EPEVTQTPSHQVTQMGQEVILRCVPISNHLYFYWYRQILGQKVEFLVSFYNNEISEKSEIFDDQFSVERPDGSNFTLKIRSTKLEDSAMYFCATHEDSYSPLHFGNGTRLTVT.

As concerns this clonotype: At one end the junction does not follow the germline gene, possibly because of a read error. V usage is TRBV4-1 and J usage is TRBJ1-4; D gene uncertain. Per germline, CDR1 MGHRA and CDR2 YSYEKL. CDR3 length: 15 amino acids. Here the CDR3 reads CSSSQAVGSREKLFF. The CDR3 DNA follows: TGCTCCAGCAGCCAAGCTGTTGGGAGTAGGGAAAAACTGTTTTTT.

There are a few counts of this clonotype. The gene calls are TRBV3-1 and TRBJ1-5; D unclear. This CDR3 region has 18 residues. Trimming left V 5 bases short and J 0 bases short, with 20 bases between. CDR1 and CDR2 (germline): LGHDT, YNNKEL (reference sequence). As DNA, the CDR3 is TGTGCCAGCAGCGGTAGTCATCTTAGCTCAAGTAGCAATCAGCCCCAGCATTTT. Its protein product is CASSGSHLSSSSNQPQHF.

Concerning this clonotype itself: Relative to the germline gene, one junction end is altered; a read error may explain this. The chain recombines TRBV6-2 or TRBV6-3 with TRBJ1-1, with unresolved D. Germline assignment: CDR1 MNHEY and CDR2 SVGEGT. CDR3 size: 14 residues. CDR3 sequence reads: CARSSSCTPAGAFF. The CDR3 DNA reads TGTGCCAGAAGTTCCTCCTGTACCCCGGCGGGAGCTTTCTTT.

Concerning this clonotype itself: At one of its ends the junction is not consistent with the germline gene, which may arise from a read error. The rearrangement joins TRBV29-1 to TRBJ1-1, with TRBD1 as a possible D gene (5 bases). Germline V gives CDR1 SQVTM, CDR2 ANQGSEA. The CDR3 has 12 residues. The CDR3 reads CSVANGGTKALF. The CDR3 region has the DNA TGCAGCGTTGCGAACGGAGGGACTAAAGCTCTCTTT. Looking up the rest from reference TRBV29-1 and TRBJ1-1 gives the full variable domain: SAVISQKPSRDICQRGTSLTIQCQVDSQVTMMFWYRQQPGQSLTLIATANQGSEATYESGFVIDKFPISRPNLTFSTLTVSNMSPEDSSIYLCSVANGGTKALFGQGTRLTVV.

This clonotype is termed medium-sized. This chain uses TRBV12-3 or TRBV12-4 with TRBJ1-5; 8 nucleotides line up with TRBD1. CDR3 length: 14 residues. The V and J ends lost 6 bases and 5 bases, in that order; junction bases with no gene match: 6. DNA of the CDR3: TGTGCCAGCAGCCCGACAGGGGATGATCAGCCCCAGCATTTT. Protein product: CASSPTGDDQPQHF.

On this clonotype itself: One end of the junction varies from germline; a read error may be responsible. The rearrangement links TRBV6-2 or TRBV6-3 to TRBJ2-3; TRBD2 might be the D (5 bases). The CDR3 runs 14 residues. The germline gives CDR1 MNHEY, CDR2 SVGEGT. The CDR3 protein is CAGSYSLWTDAQYF. The CDR3 nucleotides read TGTGCCGGCAGTTACTCTTTGTGGACTGATGCGCAGTATTTT.

As concerns this clonotype: The junction shows a germline mismatch at one end, possibly a read error. V usage is TRBV20-1 and J usage is TRBJ2-7, with 9 bases identical to TRBD2. CDR3 size: 14 residues. Germline V gives CDR1 DFQATT, CDR2 SNEGSKA (reference sequence). The DNA of the CDR3 is TGCAGTGCCAGAGGGCTAGCGGGGAGCTACGAGCAGTACTTC. Encoded protein: CSARGLAGSYEQYF.

Turning to this clonotype: Here the CDR3 omits its conserved ending phenylalanine or tryptophan, so a read error is the likely source. This chain connects TRBV18 to TRBJ1-1; TRBD1 matches at 7 bases. This CDR3 has 16 residues. CDR1 is KGHSH and CDR2 is LQKENI in the germline V gene. With 3 bases clipped from V and 8 bases from J, the junction kept 15 bases outside the gene matches. CDR3 residues: CASSPNTGVGATEAFI. The CDR3, as DNA: TGTGCCAGCTCACCGAACACAGGGGTTGGTGCCACCGAAGCTTTCATT.

Note on this clonotype: One end of the junction is discordant with germline, which a read error may explain. V usage is TRBV7-9 and J usage is TRBJ2-7; 7 nucleotides agree with TRBD2. The CDR3 extends over 12 amino acids. Germline V CDR1 and CDR2: SEHNR, FQNEAQ (reference sequence). CDR3 in DNA: TGTGTCAGCAGCATCGGGGGGTACGAGCAGTACTTC. Amino acid sequence: CVSSIGGYEQYF.